This is a list of T cell receptor beta chains from one sample in a study of memory CD4+ T cells and cytomegalovirus serostatus. The repertoire was sequenced with immunoSEQ multiplex PCR; TCRdb's copy has only in-frame clones and lacks some. Of over 65,000 clones listed, around 80% were seen once; the top ten hold around 0.75%. Input material: memory CD4+ T cells from blood. The receptors come from an adult in good health and CMV-seronegative. Both conserved end residues are part of each CDR3. The D gene is left open where the match is weak. Size is stated for part of the rows, as once, few or many counts, or as a class when the clone is expanded.

d_gene | j_gene | v_gene | abundance | CDR3aa | CDR3nt
NA | TRBJ2-5 | TRBV6-5 | NA | CASSYSSWPTQETQYF | TGTGCCAGCAGTTACTCGTCTTGGCCAACCCAAGAGACCCAGTACTTC
NA | TRBJ2-7 | TRBV6-5 | NA | CASSYGRGFYEQYF | TGTGCCAGCAGTTACGGCAGGGGCTTTTACGAGCAGTACTTC
NA | TRBJ2-7 | TRBV2 | NA | CASSPERGGYEQYF | TGTGCCAGCAGTCCTGAAAGGGGTGGTTACGAGCAGTACTTC
TRBD1 | TRBJ2-3 | TRBV18 | NA | CASSRIDRVTDTQYF | TGTGCCAGCTCGAGGATCGACAGGGTTACAGATACGCAGTATTTT
TRBD1 | TRBJ1-2 | TRBV2 | once | CASSEGQGIYYGYTF | TGTGCCAGCAGTGAAGGACAGGGAATCTACTATGGCTACACCTTC
NA | TRBJ2-2 | TRBV7-2 | NA | CASSLSGEAGELFF | TGTGCCAGCAGCTTAAGTGGGGAGGCCGGGGAGCTGTTTTTT
TRBD1 | TRBJ2-6 | TRBV7-9 | once | CASRPRGQGGSSGANVLTF | TGTGCCAGCAGGCCGCGGGGACAGGGAGGATCCTCTGGGGCCAACGTCCTGACTTTC
NA | TRBJ1-6 | TRBV5-6 | NA | CASSLQSGTKNSPLHF | TGTGCCAGCAGCCTTCAATCCGGGACGAAGAATTCACCCCTCCACTTT
NA | TRBJ1-4 | TRBV5-1 | NA | CASSLAGFANEKLFF | TGCGCCAGCAGCTTGGCAGGGTTCGCTAATGAAAAACTGTTTTTT
NA | TRBJ1-3 | TRBV9 | once | CASSVALLDTIYF | TGTGCCAGCAGCGTAGCCTTGCTGGACACCATATATTTT
NA | TRBJ1-1 | TRBV29-1 | NA | CSVGRTNTEAFF | TGCAGCGTGGGACGGACCAACACTGAAGCTTTCTTT
NA | TRBJ1-1 | TRBV12-5 | NA | CASGTQGNTEAFF | TGTGCTAGTGGTACACAGGGGAACACTGAAGCTTTCTTT
TRBD1 | TRBJ1-6 | TRBV10-3 | NA | CAIRDSYNSPLHF | TGTGCCATCCGGGACAGCTATAATTCACCCCTCCACTTT
NA | TRBJ2-5 | TRBV5-5 | few | CASSLGSATETQYF | TGTGCCAGCAGCTTAGGATCAGCGACAGAGACCCAGTACTTC
NA | TRBJ1-2 | TRBV28 | NA | CASSAWGGYTF | TGTGCTAGCAGCGCGTGGGGGGGCTACACCTTC
TRBD2 | TRBJ2-5 | TRBV18 | once | CASSPGLAGVETQYF | TGTGCCAGCTCACCCGGACTAGCGGGGGTAGAGACCCAGTACTTC
NA | TRBJ1-5 | TRBV7-3 | NA | CASSSHGGLSQPQHF | TGTGCCAGCAGCTCACACGGGGGGCTAAGTCAGCCCCAGCATTTT
TRBD1 | TRBJ1-3 | TRBV15 | few | CATSRGDSVNTIYF | TGTGCCACCAGCAGGGGGGACAGCGTTAACACCATATATTTT
NA | TRBJ1-5 | TRBV15 | NA | CATSRERGIQPQHF | TGTGCCACCAGCAGAGAGCGGGGTATTCAGCCCCAGCATTTT
NA | TRBJ2-5 | TRBV5-1 | NA | CASSLGDIGETQYF | TGCGCCAGCAGCTTGGGAGATATCGGGGAGACCCAGTACTTC
TRBD1 | TRBJ1-1 | TRBV9 | NA | CASSAGQGAGNTEAFF | TGTGCCAGCAGCGCGGGGCAGGGGGCGGGGAACACTGAAGCTTTCTTT
NA | TRBJ2-3 | TRBV12-2 | NA | CASRPGGTDTQYF | TGTGCAAGTCGCCCGGGGGGAACAGATACGCAGTATTTT
NA | TRBJ1-4 | TRBV15 | NA | CATSGTNEKLFF | TGTGCCACCAGCGGGACTAATGAAAAACTGTTTTTT
NA | TRBJ2-7 | TRBV7-8 | NA | CASSLESIPLEQYF | TGTGCCAGCAGCTTAGAGTCAATACCCCTCGAGCAGTACTTC
NA | TRBJ1-1 | TRBV6-6 | medium-sized | CASSYRQILTEAFF | TGTGCCAGCAGTTACCGGCAGATATTGACTGAAGCTTTCTTT
TRBD1 | TRBJ2-7 | TRBV30 | NA | CAWSGVRNRGAYEQYF | TGTGCCTGGAGCGGGGTGAGAAACAGGGGCGCCTACGAGCAGTACTTC
TRBD1 | TRBJ1-4 | TRBV6-1 | NA | CASSGHATGAGEKLFF | TGTGCCAGCAGTGGCCACGCGACAGGGGCGGGGGAAAAACTGTTTTTT
NA | TRBJ1-6 | TRBV30 | NA | CAWNPKAYNSPLHF | TGTGCCTGGAACCCGAAGGCCTATAATTCACCCCTCCACTTT
TRBD2 | TRBJ2-1 | TRBV9 | NA | CASSVGLAGFNEQFF | TGTGCCAGCAGCGTAGGGCTAGCGGGGTTCAATGAGCAGTTCTTC
NA | TRBJ1-1 | TRBV28 | NA | CASTRWKGRDTEAFF | TGTGCCAGCACCAGATGGAAGGGGAGAGACACTGAAGCTTTCTTT
NA | TRBJ2-3 | TRBV20-1 | NA | CSATTRDTQYF | TGCAGTGCTACCACTAGAGATACGCAGTATTTT
TRBD2 | TRBJ2-3 | TRBV30 | once | CAWSGGLAGFADTQYF | TGTGCCTGGAGTGGGGGACTAGCGGGGTTCGCAGATACGCAGTATTTT
NA | TRBJ2-5 | TRBV15 | NA | CATSPFAGNQETQYF | TGTGCCACCAGCCCTTTTGCTGGGAACCAAGAGACCCAGTACTTC
NA | TRBJ2-2 | TRBV21-1 | NA | CASRGNGTNTGELFF | TGTGCCAGCCGGGGAAACGGGACGAACACCGGGGAGCTGTTTTTT
NA | TRBJ2-1 | TRBV5-4 | NA | CASSLPSGSGTNEQFF | TGTGCCAGCAGCCTACCGTCCGGAAGTGGTACTAATGAGCAGTTCTTC
NA | TRBJ1-1 | TRBV11-2 | NA | CASSPFLSGHEAFF | TGTGCCAGCAGCCCATTTTTATCGGGCCATGAAGCTTTCTTT
NA | TRBJ1-4 | TRBV14 | NA | CASSQEQGWGEKLFF | TGTGCCAGCAGCCAAGAACAGGGTTGGGGTGAAAAACTGTTTTTT
NA | TRBJ2-2 | TRBV2 | NA | CASSARQVPIGELFF | TGTGCCAGCAGCGCGCGACAGGTCCCTATCGGGGAGCTGTTTTTT
NA | TRBJ1-2 | TRBV2 | NA | CASKSGREPNYGYTF | TGTGCCAGCAAAAGCGGCAGGGAGCCTAACTATGGCTACACCTTC
NA | TRBJ2-6 | TRBV5-1 | NA | CASSLESGANVLTF | TGCGCCAGCAGCTTGGAGTCTGGGGCCAACGTCCTGACTTTC
NA | TRBJ1-2 | TRBV2 | NA | CASSPGQRANYGYTF | TGTGCCAGCAGCCCCGGACAGCGAGCTAACTATGGCTACACCTTC
TRBD1 | TRBJ1-2 | TRBV6-4 | NA | CASSDPGQGGGYTF | TGTGCCAGCAGTGACCCAGGACAGGGCGGTGGCTACACCTTC
NA | TRBJ1-2 | TRBV27 | few | CASSSMRAHGYTF | TGTGCCAGCAGTTCCATGAGGGCTCATGGCTACACCTTC
NA | TRBJ1-5 | TRBV7-2 | few | CASSLWRDQPQHF | TGTGCCAGCAGCTTATGGCGGGATCAGCCCCAGCATTTT
NA | TRBJ1-1 | TRBV6-6 | NA | CASSYQRNTEAFF | TGTGCCAGCAGTTATCAAAGAAACACTGAAGCTTTCTTT